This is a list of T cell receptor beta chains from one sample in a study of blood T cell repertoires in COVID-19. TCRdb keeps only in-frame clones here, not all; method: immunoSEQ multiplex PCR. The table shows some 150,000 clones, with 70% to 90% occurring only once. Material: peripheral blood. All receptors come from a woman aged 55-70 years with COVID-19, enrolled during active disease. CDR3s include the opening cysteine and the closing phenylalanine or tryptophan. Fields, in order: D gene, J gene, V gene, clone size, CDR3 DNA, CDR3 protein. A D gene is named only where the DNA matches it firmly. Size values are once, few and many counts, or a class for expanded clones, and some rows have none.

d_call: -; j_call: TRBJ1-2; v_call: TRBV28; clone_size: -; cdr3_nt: TGTGCCAGCAGTTCAACAGGGTTAATTAGGAGCTACACCTTC; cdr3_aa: CASSSTGLIRSYTF
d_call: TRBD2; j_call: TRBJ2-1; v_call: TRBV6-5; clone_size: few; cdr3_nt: TGTGCCAGCAGACTGCGGGGGAACACCTACAATGAGCAGTTCTTC; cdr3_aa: CASRLRGNTYNEQFF
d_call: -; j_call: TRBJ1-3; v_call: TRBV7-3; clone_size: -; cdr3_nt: TGTGCCAGCAGCTTTAAGAGATTCTCTGGAAACACCATATATTTT; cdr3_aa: CASSFKRFSGNTIYF
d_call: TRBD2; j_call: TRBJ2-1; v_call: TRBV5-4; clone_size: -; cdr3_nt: TGTGCCAGCAGCTTGGGGCTAGCGGGGACGGGGTTCTTC; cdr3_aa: CASSLGLAGTGFF
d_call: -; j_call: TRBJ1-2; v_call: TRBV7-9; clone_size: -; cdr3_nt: TGTGCCAGCAGCTTGTTGGGAGGGGATGATGGCTACACCTTC; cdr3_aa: CASSLLGGDDGYTF
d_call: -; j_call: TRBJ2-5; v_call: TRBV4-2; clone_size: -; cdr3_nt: TGTGCCAGCAGCCTCCACCGGGACTCCCCCCAAGAGACCCAGTACTTC; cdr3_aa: CASSLHRDSPQETQYF
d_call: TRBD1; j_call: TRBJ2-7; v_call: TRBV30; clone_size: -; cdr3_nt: TGTGCCTGGATGGCAGGGGGTGGCTACGAGCAGTACTTC; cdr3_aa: CAWMAGGGYEQYF
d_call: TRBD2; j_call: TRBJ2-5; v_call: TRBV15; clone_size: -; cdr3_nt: TGTGCCACCAGCAGACCCGGGAGGGCCGAGACCCAGTACTTC; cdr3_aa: CATSRPGRAETQYF
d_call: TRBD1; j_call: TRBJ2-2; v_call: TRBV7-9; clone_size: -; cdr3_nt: TGTGCCAGCAGCACCGCGACAGGGGGTTACAACACCGGGGAGCTGTTTTTT; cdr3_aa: CASSTATGGYNTGELFF
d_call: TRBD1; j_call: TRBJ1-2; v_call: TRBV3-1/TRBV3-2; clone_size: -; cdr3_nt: TGTGCCAGCAGCCAAGAGATACCAAACAGGGGGGATAGCTATGGCTACACCTTC; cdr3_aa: CASSQEIPNRGDSYGYTF
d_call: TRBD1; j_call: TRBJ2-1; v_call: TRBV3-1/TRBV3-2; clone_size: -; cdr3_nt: TGTGCCAGCAGCCAACCGGGACAGGGGCACTACAATGAGCAGTTCTTC; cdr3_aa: CASSQPGQGHYNEQFF
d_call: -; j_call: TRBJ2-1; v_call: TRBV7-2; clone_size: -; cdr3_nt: TGTGCCAGCAGCTCAAGGACTGGGGGCGGGTCGGTCTTC; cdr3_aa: CASSSRTGGGSVF
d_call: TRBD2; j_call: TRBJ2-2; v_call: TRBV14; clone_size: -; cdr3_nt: TGTGCCAGCAGCCAGGGGAGGGCGAACACCGGGGAGCTGTTTTTT; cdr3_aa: CASSQGRANTGELFF
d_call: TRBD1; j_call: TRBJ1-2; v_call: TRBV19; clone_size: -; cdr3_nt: TGTGCCAGTAGTGCCGGACAGGGGCATGATGGCTACACCTTC; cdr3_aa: CASSAGQGHDGYTF
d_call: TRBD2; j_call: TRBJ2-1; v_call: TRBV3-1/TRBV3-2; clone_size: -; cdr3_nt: TGTGCCAGCAGCCCCAGACTAGCGGGGGGTAGTAGAAGCTCCTACAATGAGCAGTTCTTC; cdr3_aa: CASSPRLAGGSRSSYNEQFF
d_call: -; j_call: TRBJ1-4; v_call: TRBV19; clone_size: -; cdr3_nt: TGTGCCAGTAGTATATGGGGGGGTCCTAATGAAAAACTGTTTTTT; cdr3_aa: CASSIWGGPNEKLFF
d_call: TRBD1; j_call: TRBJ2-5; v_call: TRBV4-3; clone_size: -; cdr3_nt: TGCGCCAGCAGCCAAGATCGACAGGGTGGGACCCAGTACTTC; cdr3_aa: CASSQDRQGGTQYF
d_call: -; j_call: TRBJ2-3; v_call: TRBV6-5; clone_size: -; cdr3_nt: TGTGCCAGCAGTTACTCGAGGGGGACAGATACGCAGTATTTT; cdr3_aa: CASSYSRGTDTQYF
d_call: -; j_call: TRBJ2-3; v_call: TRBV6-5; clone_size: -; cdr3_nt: TGTGCCAGCAGTTACTCGAATCCGAGACGGGGTACGCAGTATTTT; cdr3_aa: CASSYSNPRRGTQYF
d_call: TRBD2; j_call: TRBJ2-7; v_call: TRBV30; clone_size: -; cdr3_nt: TGTGCCTGTAACCCGGGACTAGGGACACGCTACGAGCAGTACTTC; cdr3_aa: CACNPGLGTRYEQYF
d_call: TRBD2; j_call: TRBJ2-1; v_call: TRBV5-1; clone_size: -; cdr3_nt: TGCGCCAGCAGCCAGAGGACTAGCGGGGGGAGCTCCTACAATGAGCAGTTCTTC; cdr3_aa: CASSQRTSGGSSYNEQFF
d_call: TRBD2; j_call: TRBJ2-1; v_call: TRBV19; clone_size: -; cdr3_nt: TGTGCCAGTAGTAGGGGACTAGCGGGGGGTCCCTACAATGAGCAGTTCTTC; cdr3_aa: CASSRGLAGGPYNEQFF
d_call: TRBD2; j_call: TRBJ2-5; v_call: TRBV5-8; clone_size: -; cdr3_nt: TGTGCCGCACGCCTCGGGCGGGGGGGCCTAAATGTGCAAGAGACCCAGTACTTC; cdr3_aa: CAARLGRGGLNVQETQYF
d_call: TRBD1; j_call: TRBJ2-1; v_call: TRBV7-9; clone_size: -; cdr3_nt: TGTGCCAGCAGCTTATTTAAGGACAGGAGCTCCTACAATGAGCAGTTCTTC; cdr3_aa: CASSLFKDRSSYNEQFF
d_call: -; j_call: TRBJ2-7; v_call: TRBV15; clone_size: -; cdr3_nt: TGTGCCACCAGCAGAGATCGGGCAGGGCCTCTAATCGAGCAGTACTTC; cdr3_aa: CATSRDRAGPLIEQYF
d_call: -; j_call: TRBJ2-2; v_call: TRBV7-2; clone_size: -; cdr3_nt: TGTGCCAGCAGCTTAGTAGGGACACCTATCACCGGGGAGCTGTTTTTT; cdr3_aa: CASSLVGTPITGELFF
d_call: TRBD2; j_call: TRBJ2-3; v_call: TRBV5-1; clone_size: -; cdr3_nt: TGCGCCAGCAGCTTCGCGACTAGCGGCGCAGATACGCAGTATTTT; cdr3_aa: CASSFATSGADTQYF
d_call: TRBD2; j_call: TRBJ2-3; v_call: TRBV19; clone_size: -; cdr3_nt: TGTGCCAGTAGCACGACCCCCGGGGGGGCAGATACGCAGTATTTT; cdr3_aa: CASSTTPGGADTQYF
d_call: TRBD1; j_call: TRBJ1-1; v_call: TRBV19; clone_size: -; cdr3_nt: TGTGCCAGTAGTATAGCTGGACAGGCGAACACTGAAGCTTTCTTT; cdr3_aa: CASSIAGQANTEAFF
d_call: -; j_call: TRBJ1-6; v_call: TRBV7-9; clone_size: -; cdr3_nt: TGTGCCAGCAGCTTAGCAGAGTTCGGGGGATCACCCCTCCACTTT; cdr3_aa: CASSLAEFGGSPLHF
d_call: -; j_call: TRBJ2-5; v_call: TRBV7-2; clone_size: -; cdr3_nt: TGTGCCAGCAGCTTTGCGGGGGCCCCGACCCAGTACTTC; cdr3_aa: CASSFAGAPTQYF
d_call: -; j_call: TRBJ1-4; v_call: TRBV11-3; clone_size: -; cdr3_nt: TGTGCCAGCAGCTTAGATCGGGGTGAAAAACTGTTTTTT; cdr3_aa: CASSLDRGEKLFF
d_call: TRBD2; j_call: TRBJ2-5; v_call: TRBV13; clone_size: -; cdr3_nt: TGTGCCAGCAGCCCGCAAAGCGGGGGGGGTGAGACCCAGTACTTC; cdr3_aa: CASSPQSGGGETQYF
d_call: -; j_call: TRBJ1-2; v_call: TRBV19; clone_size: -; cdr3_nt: TGTGCCAGTAGTACCGGACAGACGCTCTATGGCTACACCTTC; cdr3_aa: CASSTGQTLYGYTF
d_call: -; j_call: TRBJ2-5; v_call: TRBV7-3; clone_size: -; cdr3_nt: TGTGCCAGCAGCTTCCAAGCCGGAGAAAAGACCCAGTACTTC; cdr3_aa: CASSFQAGEKTQYF
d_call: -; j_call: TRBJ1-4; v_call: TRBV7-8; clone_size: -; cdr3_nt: TGTGCCAGCTCGGCCGGGGGATTTAGTGAAAAACTGTTTTTT; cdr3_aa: CASSAGGFSEKLFF
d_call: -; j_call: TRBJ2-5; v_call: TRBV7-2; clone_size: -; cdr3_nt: TGTGCCAGCAGCTCCTACGAGACCCAGTACTTC; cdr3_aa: CASSSYETQYF
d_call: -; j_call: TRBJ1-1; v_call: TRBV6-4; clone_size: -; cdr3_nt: TGTGCCACATCGGGGTTTACTACTGAAGCTTTCTTT; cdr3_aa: CATSGFTTEAFF
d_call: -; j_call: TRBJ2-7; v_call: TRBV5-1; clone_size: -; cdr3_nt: TGCGCCAGCAGCCAACAACAGGGTATAGGCGAGCAGTACTTC; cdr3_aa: CASSQQQGIGEQYF
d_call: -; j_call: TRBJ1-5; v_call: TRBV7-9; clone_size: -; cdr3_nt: TGTGCCAGCAGCTTAGGTCGGCAGCCCCAGCATTTT; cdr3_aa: CASSLGRQPQHF
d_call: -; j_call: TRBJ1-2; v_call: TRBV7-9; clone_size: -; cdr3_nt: TGTGCCAGCAGCTCAGTAACGACAGTGGGTTATGGCTACACCTTC; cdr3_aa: CASSSVTTVGYGYTF
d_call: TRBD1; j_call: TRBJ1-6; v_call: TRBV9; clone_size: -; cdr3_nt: TGTGCCAGCAGCGCAGCGGGACAGGAATATTCACCCCTCCACTTT; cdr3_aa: CASSAAGQEYSPLHF
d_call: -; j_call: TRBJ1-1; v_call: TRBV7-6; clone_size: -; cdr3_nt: TGTGCCAGCACCAAGCTCCCCCGGACAAAGAACACTGAAGCTTTCTTT; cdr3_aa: CASTKLPRTKNTEAFF
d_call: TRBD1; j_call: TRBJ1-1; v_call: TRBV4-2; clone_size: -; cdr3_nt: TGTGCCAGCAGCCACTATTGGGACAGGGTTAACACTGAAGCTTTCTTT; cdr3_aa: CASSHYWDRVNTEAFF
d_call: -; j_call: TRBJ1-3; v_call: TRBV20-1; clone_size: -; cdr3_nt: TGCAGTGCTAGTTGGGGGGGCTCTGGAAACACCATATATTTT; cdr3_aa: CSASWGGSGNTIYF
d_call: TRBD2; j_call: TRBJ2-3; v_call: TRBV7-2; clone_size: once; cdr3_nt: TGTGCCAGCAACTTGTTAGCGGGGAGTACAGATACGCAGTATTTT; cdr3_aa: CASNLLAGSTDTQYF
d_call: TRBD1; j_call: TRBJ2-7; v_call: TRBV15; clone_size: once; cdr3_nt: TGTGCCACCAGCAGTCGGACAGGGGCCGTCGGAGAGCAGTACTTC; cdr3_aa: CATSSRTGAVGEQYF
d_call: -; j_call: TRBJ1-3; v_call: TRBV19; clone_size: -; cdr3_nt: TGTGCCAGTAGTCCCGTCGGCTCTGGAAACACCATATATTTT; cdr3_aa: CASSPVGSGNTIYF
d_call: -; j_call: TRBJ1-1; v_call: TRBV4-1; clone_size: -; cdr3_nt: TGCGCCAGCAGCCAACCCCGCGCCGGGGTAAACACTGAAGCTTTCTTT; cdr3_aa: CASSQPRAGVNTEAFF
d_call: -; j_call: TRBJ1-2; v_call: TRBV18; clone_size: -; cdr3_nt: TGTGCCAGTTCCGAGGGACTTAACTATGGCTACACCTTC; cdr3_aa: CASSEGLNYGYTF